Following are 27 T cell receptor beta chains from one sample sequenced in a study of shared clonotypes between healthy human individuals. Clones were sequenced by immunoSEQ multiplex PCR, and TCRdb holds only the in-frame ones, with some missing. This sample carries roughly 2.5 million clones, around 90% of them seen once, and the ten largest clones take roughly 0.14%. The sample was naive CD4+ T cells sorted from blood. As for subset: CD45RA+ positively selected. All receptors come from a man aged 18 to 29 in good health.

This clone was counted a single time. The chain uses TRBV19 and TRBJ2-7; D possibly corresponds to TRBD2 (7 bases). CDR1 is LNHDA and CDR2 is SQIVND in the germline V gene (reference sequence). Trimming removed 5 bases from V and 5 bases from J, with 19 bases in between. The CDR3 has 15 amino acids. The CDR3 nucleotides read TGTGCCAGTAGTCCCCGCCGGGGGGCGACTAACGAGCAGTACTTC. It codes for CASSPRRGATNEQYF.

V is TRBV13 and J is TRBJ2-7; 10 nucleotides agree with TRBD1. Per germline, CDR1 PRHDT and CDR2 FYEKMQ (reference sequence). Trimming at V came to 3 bases and at J to 4 bases, leaving 6 bases not matched to a gene. This CDR3 is 15 amino acids long. The CDR3 loop is CASSFFGTGEYEQYF. The DNA for the CDR3 is TGTGCCAGCAGCTTCTTCGGGACAGGGGAGTACGAGCAGTACTTC.

The V and J genes are TRBV9 and TRBJ1-3; 10 bases line up with TRBD1. The CDR3 consists of 15 residues. V gave up 4 bases and J gave up 4 bases; unmatched junction bases: 5. CDR1 and CDR2 from the germline V gene are SGDLS and YYNGEE. CDR3: CASSPDRGKGNTIYF. The CDR3 DNA reads TGTGCCAGCAGCCCGGACAGGGGGAAAGGAAACACCATATATTTT.

This chain connects TRBV11-2 to TRBJ2-7, with 7 bases matching TRBD1. Germline trimming cut 3 bases from V and 0 bases from J; bases unmatched to any gene: 5. The CDR3 is 15 residues long. Per germline, CDR1 SGHAT and CDR2 FQNNGV. The CDR3 coding sequence is TGTGCCAGCAGCTTCGGACAGGTGAGCTCCTACGAGCAGTACTTC. Its translation: CASSFGQVSSYEQYF.

The V call is TRBV6-6, the J call TRBJ2-1; the D is unclear. Germline V gives CDR1 MNHNY, CDR2 SVGAGI (reference sequence). V was clipped by 4 bases and J by 0 bases, with 13 bases between them. The CDR3 consists of 16 residues. CDR3 in DNA: TGTGCCAGCAGTTCAGGCCCCCCAAGCTCCTACAATGAGCAGTTCTTC. Translating gives CASSSGPPSSYNEQFF.

The V gene is TRBV5-1, the J gene TRBJ1-2, with 8 bases that match TRBD1. Germline V gene lookup returns CDR1 SGHRS and CDR2 YFSETQ. This CDR3 contains 13 residues. Unmatched junction bases numbered 4, after V lost 4 bases and J lost 5 bases. This CDR3 reads CASSTQGEYGYTF. CDR3 in DNA: TGCGCCAGCAGCACACAGGGGGAGTATGGCTACACCTTC.

This rearrangement joins TRBV10-3 to TRBJ2-7; TRBD2 matches 11 bases. Germline values: CDR1 ENHRY, CDR2 SYGVKD. Unmatched junction bases numbered 3, after V lost 1 base and J lost 4 bases. The CDR3 has 15 residues. The CDR3 DNA follows: TGTGCCATCAGTGAGTTCCTAGCGGGGGGATACGAGCAGTACTTC. The encoded protein is CAISEFLAGGYEQYF.

The genes are TRBV7-2 and TRBJ2-3; 7 nucleotides match TRBD1. V lost 5 bases, J lost 2 bases, and 10 bases stayed unmatched. The CDR3 extends over 16 amino acids. CDR1 is SGHTA, CDR2 FQGNSA, per germline. Written as DNA, the CDR3 is TGTGCCAGCAGCCGCGCCCCGACAGGGTCCACAGATACGCAGTATTTT. This encodes CASSRAPTGSTDTQYF. The full variable domain, rest sourced from reference TRBV7-2 and TRBJ2-3, is GAGVSQSPSNKVTEKGKDVELRCDPISGHTALYWYRQSLGQGLEFLIYFQGNSAPDKSGLPSDRFSAERTGGSVSTLTIQRTQQEDSAVYLCASSRAPTGSTDTQYFGPGTRLTVL.

The CDR3 spells CASVRLGSDNSPLHF. CDR3 coding DNA: TGTGCCAGTGTCAGATTGGGGTCCGATAATTCACCCCTCCACTTT. The chain joins TRBV6-1 to TRBJ1-6; no firm D call. Per the germline V gene, CDR1 is MNHNS and CDR2 is SASEGT. The CDR3 covers 15 residues. The V and J ends lost 9 bases and 5 bases respectively, with 17 bases between them.

The V gene is TRBV6-1, the J gene TRBJ2-7; D gene ambiguous. Germline loops: CDR1 MNHNS, CDR2 SASEGT. The V and J ends lost 6 bases and 2 bases respectively, with 11 bases between them. The CDR3 is 13 residues long. In DNA form, the CDR3 reads TGTGCCAGCAGGGTGGGCAGACCCTACGAGCAGTACTTC. Translating it yields CASRVGRPYEQYF.

The chain is built from TRBV7-2 and TRBJ2-3; 9 nucleotides align to TRBD2. The CDR3 extends over 16 amino acids. V was clipped by 0 bases and J by 3 bases; unmatched bases: 4. Per germline, CDR1 SGHTA and CDR2 FQGNSA. The CDR3 DNA follows: TGTGCCAGCAGCTTAGCTTCGACTAGCGGTACAGATACGCAGTATTTT. It yields the protein CASSLASTSGTDTQYF.

The DNA for the CDR3 is TGTGCCAGCAGCGTAGATGGAGGGTCCGGGGAGCTGTTTTTT. It is translated as CASSVDGGSGELFF. This chain joins TRBV9 and TRBJ2-2; a possible D gene is TRBD2 (6 bases). The CDR3 is 14 residues long. V lost 0 bases and J 6 bases, leaving 9 bases between the germline ends. Germline assignment: CDR1 SGDLS and CDR2 YYNGEE.

The chain employs TRBV7-2 and TRBJ2-2; 8 positions match TRBD1. The junction had 6 bases not matched to a gene; V was cut back by 5 bases and J by 7 bases. This CDR3 has 14 residues. The germline CDR1 and CDR2 sequences are SGHTA and FQGNSA. The CDR3 spells CASSPAGGLGELFF. CDR3 nucleotides: TGTGCCAGCAGCCCCGCAGGGGGCCTCGGGGAGCTGTTTTTT.

This rearrangement joins TRBV27 to TRBJ1-5, with D uncertain. This CDR3 is 16 amino acids long. The germline V gene has CDR1 MNHEY and CDR2 SMNVEV (reference sequence). V was shortened by 6 bases and J by 2 bases, with 17 bases between the two germline ends. The CDR3 DNA sequence: TGTGCCAGCAGCCCCCTGGGGATAACAGGCAATCAGCCCCAGCATTTT. As protein: CASSPLGITGNQPQHF.

The gene calls are TRBV15 and TRBJ1-6; D uncertain. This CDR3 spans 13 amino acids. Germline V gene lookup returns CDR1 LNHNV and CDR2 YYDKDF (reference sequence). The V gene lost 5 bases and the J gene lost 9 bases, with 11 bases spanning the gap. For the CDR3, the DNA is TGTGCCACCAGCTCTTTGTTGGGTTCACCCCTCCACTTT. Protein product: CATSSLLGSPLHF. Looking up the rest from reference TRBV15 and TRBJ1-6 gives the full variable domain: DAMVIQNPRYQVTQFGKPVTLSCSQTLNHNVMYWYQQKSSQAPKLLFHYYDKDFNNEADTPDNFQSRRPNTSFCFLDIRSPGLGDTAMYLCATSSLLGSPLHFGNGTRLTVT.

This clone has only one observation. V is TRBV18 and J is TRBJ1-2; TRBD1 agrees at 11 bases. V was clipped by 6 bases and J by 6 bases; unmatched bases: 9. The CDR3 has 15 amino acids. Germline lookup yields CDR1 KGHSH and CDR2 LQKENI. The CDR3 reads CASSNEWTGGNGYTF. In DNA form, the CDR3 reads TGTGCCAGCTCTAACGAATGGACAGGGGGCAATGGCTACACCTTC.

The chain combines TRBV10-1 with TRBJ2-2, with 8 bases fitting TRBD1. CDR1 and CDR2 from the germline V gene are WNHNN and SYGVQD (reference sequence). This CDR3 spans 16 amino acids. V trimming: 0 bases; J trimming: 4 bases; junction bases outside the gene matches: 4. CDR3 sequence reads: CASSESRTGSTGELFF. The CDR3 DNA is TGCGCCAGCAGTGAGTCCAGGACAGGGAGCACCGGGGAGCTGTTTTTT.

The V gene is TRBV5-1, the J gene TRBJ1-4; TRBD1 aligns across 7 bases. V dropped 0 bases and J dropped 4; count of bases not matched to a gene: 9. The CDR3 runs 17 residues. CDR1 is SGHRS, CDR2 YFSETQ, per germline. Here the CDR3 DNA reads TGCGCCAGCAGCTTGGGGGGACAGACCGCATTTAATGAAAAACTGTTTTTT. The encoded protein is CASSLGGQTAFNEKLFF.

This chain joins TRBV6-1 and TRBJ1-6; D gene ambiguous. Germline CDR1 is MNHNS and CDR2 is SASEGT. Trimming removed 5 bases from V and 6 bases from J, with 11 bases in between. The length of the CDR3 is 14 residues. The CDR3 loop is CASSTWDTNSPLHF. In DNA, the CDR3 is TGTGCCAGCAGTACTTGGGATACTAATTCACCCCTCCACTTT.

The chain links TRBV6-1 to TRBJ2-4; D gene ambiguous. Germline CDR1 MNHNS, CDR2 SASEGT. The CDR3 loop spans 12 amino acids. V lost 6 bases, J lost 5 bases, and 8 bases lay in between. Here the CDR3 DNA reads TGTGCCAGCAGATACAGCGAAAACATTCAGTACTTC. It is translated as CASRYSENIQYF.

The chain links TRBV7-2 to TRBJ1-5; D unclear. CDR1 and CDR2 from the germline V gene are SGHTA and FQGNSA. The length of the CDR3 is 14 residues. Deletions cut 3 bases from V and 2 bases from J, with 8 bases between. CDR3 protein: CASSFFPGNQPQHF. CDR3 DNA sequence: TGTGCCAGCAGCTTCTTCCCGGGCAATCAGCCCCAGCATTTT.

Regarding this clone: Other DNA sequences in this sample translate to the same CDR3. The genes are TRBV30 and TRBJ1-1; no definite D call. V lost 3 bases, J lost 3 bases, and 5 bases lay in between. Germline V gene lookup returns CDR1 GTSNPN and CDR2 SVGIG (reference sequence). The CDR3 spans 11 residues. CDR3 DNA: TGTGCCTGGAGCCGAGACACTGAAGCTTTCTTT. It encodes CAWSRDTEAFF.

The V call is TRBV9, the J call TRBJ2-3, with 11 bases lining up with TRBD2. This CDR3 has 20 residues. The germline V gene encodes CDR1 SGDLS and CDR2 YYNGEE. V lost 2 bases and J lost 6; bases outside the gene matches: 20. The chain's CDR3 is CASSVTTPTSGGLRLDTQYF. DNA of the CDR3: TGTGCCAGCAGCGTTACAACCCCAACTAGCGGGGGCCTTCGTCTGGATACGCAGTATTTT.

The V call is TRBV7-2, the J call TRBJ2-1, with 7 bases that match TRBD2. There are 12 residues in the CDR3. With V trimmed by 8 bases and J by 8 bases, 6 bases remained unmatched. Germline V lookup: CDR1 SGHTA, CDR2 FQGNSA. CDR3: CASGRVRHEQFF. The CDR3 region has the DNA TGTGCCAGCGGGAGGGTTAGGCATGAGCAGTTCTTC. The full variable domain, rest sourced from reference TRBV7-2 and TRBJ2-1, is GAGVSQSPSNKVTEKGKDVELRCDPISGHTALYWYRQSLGQGLEFLIYFQGNSAPDKSGLPSDRFSAERTGGSVSTLTIQRTQQEDSAVYLCASGRVRHEQFFGPGTRLTVL.

The J gene is TRBJ1-5, the V gene TRBV19; no firm D call. Looked up from germline, CDR1 is LNHDA and CDR2 is SQIVND (reference sequence). The ends were cut back, 4 bases at V and 4 bases at J, with 5 bases in the middle. The CDR3 totals 12 residues. The CDR3 DNA reads TGTGCCAGTAGTAGCCCTAATCAGCCCCAGCATTTT. Amino acid sequence: CASSSPNQPQHF. Full variable domain (remainder filled in from reference TRBV19 and TRBJ1-5): DGGITQSPKYLFRKEGQNVTLSCEQNLNHDAMYWYRQDPGQGLRLIYYSQIVNDFQKGDIAEGYSVSREKKESFPLTVTSAQKNPTAFYLCASSSPNQPQHFGDGTRLSIL.

This clone was recorded only once. This rearrangement joins TRBV9 to TRBJ2-3, with 7 bases matching TRBD1. There are 22 residues in the CDR3. Germline V gene lookup returns CDR1 SGDLS and CDR2 YYNGEE. The trim removed 2 bases at V and 2 bases at J, leaving 26 bases unmatched. The CDR3 spells CASSVRGQRGRIQPLATDTQYF. As DNA, the CDR3 is TGTGCCAGCAGCGTTCGCGGGCAAAGGGGGCGAATTCAACCCCTTGCCACAGATACGCAGTATTTT. Using reference TRBV9 and TRBJ2-3 for the parts outside the CDR3, the full variable domain is DSGVTQTPKHLITATGQRVTLRCSPRSGDLSVYWYQQSLDQGLQFLIQYYNGEERAKGNILERFSAQQFPDLHSELNLSSLELGDSALYFCASSVRGQRGRIQPLATDTQYFGPGTRLTVL.

Comments on this clone: The same CDR3 also results from other DNA sequences found in this sample. The chain employs TRBV5-1 and TRBJ2-7; a possible D gene is TRBD2 (5 bases). Germline lookup yields CDR1 SGHRS and CDR2 YFSETQ. CDR3 size: 15 residues. The V and J ends lost 0 bases and 0 bases respectively, with 10 bases between them. CDR3 bases: TGCGCCAGCAGCTTGGGAGGGTCCGGCTCCTACGAGCAGTACTTC. Translation gives CASSLGGSGSYEQYF.